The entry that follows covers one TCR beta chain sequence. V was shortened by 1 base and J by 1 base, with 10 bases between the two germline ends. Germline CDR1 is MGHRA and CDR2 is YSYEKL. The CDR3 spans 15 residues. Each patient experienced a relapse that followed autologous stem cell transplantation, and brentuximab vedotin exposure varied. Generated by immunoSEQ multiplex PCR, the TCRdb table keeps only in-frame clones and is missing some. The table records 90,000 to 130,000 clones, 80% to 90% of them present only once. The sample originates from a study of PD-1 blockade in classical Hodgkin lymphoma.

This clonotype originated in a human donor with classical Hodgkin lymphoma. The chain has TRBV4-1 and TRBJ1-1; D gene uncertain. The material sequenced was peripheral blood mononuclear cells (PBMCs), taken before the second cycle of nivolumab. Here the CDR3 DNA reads TGCGCCAGCAGCCAAGGGGTACACGCGAACACTGAAGCTTTCTTT. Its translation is CASSQGVHANTEAFF.